This T cell receptor beta chain is from a study of cytomegalovirus exposure and HLA in healthy donors. Germline V CDR1 and CDR2: SGHAT, FQNNGV. Trimming left V 0 bases short and J 4 bases short, with 4 bases between. The CDR3 contains 13 residues. Remarks on this clone: Its cognate antigen is unknown.

Study-wide points: It has been reported that TCR beta sequences accurately predicted the HLA-A and HLA-B alleles of most subjects. Later genetic work tied a missense DCLRE1C variant to beta-chain V and J trimming.

In the PCR, 60 Vbeta and 13 Jbeta primers were used. Clones were sequenced by immunoSEQ multiplex PCR, and TCRdb holds only the in-frame ones, with some missing. Here the sample spans 120,000 or so clones, roughly 80% being singletons. This chain joins TRBV11-2 and TRBJ1-5; D is ambiguous. What was sequenced was PBMCs. This clonotype originated in a man younger than 40 in good health and CMV-seronegative. The CDR3 is CASSLETNQPQHF. The CDR3 DNA reads TGTGCCAGCAGCTTAGAGACTAATCAGCCCCAGCATTTT.